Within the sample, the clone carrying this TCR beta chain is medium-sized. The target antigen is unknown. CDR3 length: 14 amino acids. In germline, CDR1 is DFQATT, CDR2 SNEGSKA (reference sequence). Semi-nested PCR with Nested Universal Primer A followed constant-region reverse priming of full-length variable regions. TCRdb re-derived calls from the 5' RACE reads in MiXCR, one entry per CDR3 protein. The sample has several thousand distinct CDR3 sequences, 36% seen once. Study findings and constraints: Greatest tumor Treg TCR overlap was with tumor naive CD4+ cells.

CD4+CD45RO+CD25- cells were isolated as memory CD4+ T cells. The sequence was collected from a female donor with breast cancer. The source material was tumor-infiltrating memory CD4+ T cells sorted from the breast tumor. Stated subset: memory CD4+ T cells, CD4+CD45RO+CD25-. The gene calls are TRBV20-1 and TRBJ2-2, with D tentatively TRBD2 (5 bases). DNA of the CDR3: TGCACCCTAAAAGCGGATGCGAACACCGGGGAGCTGTTTTTT. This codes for CTLKADANTGELFF.